This T cell receptor beta chain comes out of a study of PD-L1 blockade in urothelial cancer. Turning to the study itself: In 2014 therapy began: atezolizumab 1,200 mg intravenously every 3 weeks. From 0 to 3 prior chemotherapy regimens had been given to the patients.

Synthetic analogs of TCR templates were spiked into every PCR. Sequencing used immunoSEQ multiplex PCR; TCRdb keeps in-frame clones, though not all of them. The repertoire has about 50,000 clones, around 88% of them found once; the top ten carry roughly 14%. Per the germline V gene, CDR1 is WSHSY and CDR2 is SAAADI. The CDR3 spans 13 residues. The germline V and J ends were trimmed by 4 bases and 1 base, with 8 bases remaining between them. Time point reported: pretreatment peripheral blood. Sequenced material: PBMCs, taken around atezolizumab (anti-PD-L1) treatment. This chain connects TRBV10-2 to TRBJ2-7, with D possibly TRBD2 on 5 matching bases. This clonotype originated in a woman between 55 and 75 years old with urothelial cancer. The CDR3 sequence: CASSGRGSYEQYF. Here the CDR3 DNA reads TGCGCCAGCAGTGGACGGGGATCCTACGAGCAGTACTTC.